The present TCR beta chain was sequenced within a study of T cells in tuberculosis. CDR3 length: 12 amino acids. The V end was cut by 9 bases, the J end by 1 base, with 9 bases between. Germline V lookup: CDR1 LGHNT, CDR2 FRNRAP. Assay used: immunoSEQ multiplex PCR; TCRdb lists only in-frame clones, some missing. The table lists tens of thousands of clones, under 95% of them singletons, with around 6.5% in the top ten. Specified time point: new active TB diagnosis, blood taken before or within 7 days of starting treatment. Unsorted cryopreserved PBMC were sequenced, averaging around 99,000 T cells per clinical donor.

The TCR was taken from an adult with tuberculosis. The source was PBMCs, collected at tuberculosis diagnosis. V gene TRBV12-5 combines with J gene TRBJ1-1; possible D gene TRBD1, 5 bases. The chain's CDR3 is CASVRGNTEAFF. The DNA of the CDR3 is TGTGCTAGCGTAAGGGGGAACACTGAAGCTTTCTTT.